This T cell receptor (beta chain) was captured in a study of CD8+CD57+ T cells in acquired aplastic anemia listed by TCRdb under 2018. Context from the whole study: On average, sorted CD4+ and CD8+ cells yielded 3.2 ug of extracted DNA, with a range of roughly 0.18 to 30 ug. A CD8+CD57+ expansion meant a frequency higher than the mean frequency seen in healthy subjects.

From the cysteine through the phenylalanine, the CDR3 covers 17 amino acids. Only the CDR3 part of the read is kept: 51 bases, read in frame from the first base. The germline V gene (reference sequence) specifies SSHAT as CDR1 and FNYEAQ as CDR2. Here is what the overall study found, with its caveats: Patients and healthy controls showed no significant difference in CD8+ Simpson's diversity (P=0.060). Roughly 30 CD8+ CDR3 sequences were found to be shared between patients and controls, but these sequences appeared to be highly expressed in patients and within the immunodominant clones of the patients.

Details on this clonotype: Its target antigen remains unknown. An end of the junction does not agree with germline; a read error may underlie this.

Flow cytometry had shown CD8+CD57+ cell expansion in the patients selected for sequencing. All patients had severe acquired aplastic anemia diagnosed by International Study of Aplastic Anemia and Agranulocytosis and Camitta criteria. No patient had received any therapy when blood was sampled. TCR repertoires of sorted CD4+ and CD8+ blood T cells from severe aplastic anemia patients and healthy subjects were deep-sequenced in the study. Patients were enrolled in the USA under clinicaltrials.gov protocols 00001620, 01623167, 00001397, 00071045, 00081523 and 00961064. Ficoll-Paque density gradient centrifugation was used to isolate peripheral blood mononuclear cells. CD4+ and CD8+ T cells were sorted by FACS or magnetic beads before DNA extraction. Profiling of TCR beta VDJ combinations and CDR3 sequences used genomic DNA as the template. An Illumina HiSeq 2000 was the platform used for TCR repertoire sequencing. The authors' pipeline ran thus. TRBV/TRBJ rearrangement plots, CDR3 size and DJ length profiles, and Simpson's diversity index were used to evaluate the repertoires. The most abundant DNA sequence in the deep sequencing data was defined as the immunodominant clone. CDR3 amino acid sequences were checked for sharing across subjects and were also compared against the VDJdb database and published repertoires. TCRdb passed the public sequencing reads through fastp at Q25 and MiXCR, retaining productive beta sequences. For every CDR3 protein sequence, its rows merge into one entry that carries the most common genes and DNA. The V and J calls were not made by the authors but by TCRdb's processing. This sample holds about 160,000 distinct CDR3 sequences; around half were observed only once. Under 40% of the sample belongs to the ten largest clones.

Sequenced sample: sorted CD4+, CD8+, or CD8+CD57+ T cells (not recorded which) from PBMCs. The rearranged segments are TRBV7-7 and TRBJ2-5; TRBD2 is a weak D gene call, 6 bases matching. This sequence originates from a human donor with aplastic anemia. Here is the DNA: TGTGCTAGCAGCTTAGGACCCCTGGGAGCGGGCAAGGAGACCCAGTACTTC. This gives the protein CASSLGPLGAGKETQYF.